What follows is one T cell receptor beta chain and its context. Antigen specificity is unknown. These data come from a study of T cell responses to AZD1222 COVID-19 vaccine. Points from the study as a whole: Repertoire samples came only from after the peak T cell response. The study found Spike-specific TCR breadth and depth rose after two AZD1222 doses. Most donors were white British and more were female, and clonal diversity was possibly underestimated. Targets within unmutated variant regions were reportedly found for nearly half of spike-specific TCRs.

Here immunoSEQ multiplex PCR was the method, and the copy in TCRdb shows in-frame clones only, minus some. Among some 40,000 clones listed, around three quarters were seen once. Germline CDR1 DFQATT, CDR2 SNEGSKA (reference sequence). The ends lost 5 bases at V and 16 bases at J; junction bases unmatched: 11. The CDR3 has 11 residues. The chain carries TRBV20-1 and TRBJ2-1; 7 nucleotides agree with TRBD2. The receptor was isolated from an adult in good health. The source was peripheral blood, collected on day 0 of AZD1222 vaccination. The CDR3 bases are TGCAGTGCTCCCTTAAGGCGGGAGCGTTTCTTC. Translating it yields CSAPLRRERFF.